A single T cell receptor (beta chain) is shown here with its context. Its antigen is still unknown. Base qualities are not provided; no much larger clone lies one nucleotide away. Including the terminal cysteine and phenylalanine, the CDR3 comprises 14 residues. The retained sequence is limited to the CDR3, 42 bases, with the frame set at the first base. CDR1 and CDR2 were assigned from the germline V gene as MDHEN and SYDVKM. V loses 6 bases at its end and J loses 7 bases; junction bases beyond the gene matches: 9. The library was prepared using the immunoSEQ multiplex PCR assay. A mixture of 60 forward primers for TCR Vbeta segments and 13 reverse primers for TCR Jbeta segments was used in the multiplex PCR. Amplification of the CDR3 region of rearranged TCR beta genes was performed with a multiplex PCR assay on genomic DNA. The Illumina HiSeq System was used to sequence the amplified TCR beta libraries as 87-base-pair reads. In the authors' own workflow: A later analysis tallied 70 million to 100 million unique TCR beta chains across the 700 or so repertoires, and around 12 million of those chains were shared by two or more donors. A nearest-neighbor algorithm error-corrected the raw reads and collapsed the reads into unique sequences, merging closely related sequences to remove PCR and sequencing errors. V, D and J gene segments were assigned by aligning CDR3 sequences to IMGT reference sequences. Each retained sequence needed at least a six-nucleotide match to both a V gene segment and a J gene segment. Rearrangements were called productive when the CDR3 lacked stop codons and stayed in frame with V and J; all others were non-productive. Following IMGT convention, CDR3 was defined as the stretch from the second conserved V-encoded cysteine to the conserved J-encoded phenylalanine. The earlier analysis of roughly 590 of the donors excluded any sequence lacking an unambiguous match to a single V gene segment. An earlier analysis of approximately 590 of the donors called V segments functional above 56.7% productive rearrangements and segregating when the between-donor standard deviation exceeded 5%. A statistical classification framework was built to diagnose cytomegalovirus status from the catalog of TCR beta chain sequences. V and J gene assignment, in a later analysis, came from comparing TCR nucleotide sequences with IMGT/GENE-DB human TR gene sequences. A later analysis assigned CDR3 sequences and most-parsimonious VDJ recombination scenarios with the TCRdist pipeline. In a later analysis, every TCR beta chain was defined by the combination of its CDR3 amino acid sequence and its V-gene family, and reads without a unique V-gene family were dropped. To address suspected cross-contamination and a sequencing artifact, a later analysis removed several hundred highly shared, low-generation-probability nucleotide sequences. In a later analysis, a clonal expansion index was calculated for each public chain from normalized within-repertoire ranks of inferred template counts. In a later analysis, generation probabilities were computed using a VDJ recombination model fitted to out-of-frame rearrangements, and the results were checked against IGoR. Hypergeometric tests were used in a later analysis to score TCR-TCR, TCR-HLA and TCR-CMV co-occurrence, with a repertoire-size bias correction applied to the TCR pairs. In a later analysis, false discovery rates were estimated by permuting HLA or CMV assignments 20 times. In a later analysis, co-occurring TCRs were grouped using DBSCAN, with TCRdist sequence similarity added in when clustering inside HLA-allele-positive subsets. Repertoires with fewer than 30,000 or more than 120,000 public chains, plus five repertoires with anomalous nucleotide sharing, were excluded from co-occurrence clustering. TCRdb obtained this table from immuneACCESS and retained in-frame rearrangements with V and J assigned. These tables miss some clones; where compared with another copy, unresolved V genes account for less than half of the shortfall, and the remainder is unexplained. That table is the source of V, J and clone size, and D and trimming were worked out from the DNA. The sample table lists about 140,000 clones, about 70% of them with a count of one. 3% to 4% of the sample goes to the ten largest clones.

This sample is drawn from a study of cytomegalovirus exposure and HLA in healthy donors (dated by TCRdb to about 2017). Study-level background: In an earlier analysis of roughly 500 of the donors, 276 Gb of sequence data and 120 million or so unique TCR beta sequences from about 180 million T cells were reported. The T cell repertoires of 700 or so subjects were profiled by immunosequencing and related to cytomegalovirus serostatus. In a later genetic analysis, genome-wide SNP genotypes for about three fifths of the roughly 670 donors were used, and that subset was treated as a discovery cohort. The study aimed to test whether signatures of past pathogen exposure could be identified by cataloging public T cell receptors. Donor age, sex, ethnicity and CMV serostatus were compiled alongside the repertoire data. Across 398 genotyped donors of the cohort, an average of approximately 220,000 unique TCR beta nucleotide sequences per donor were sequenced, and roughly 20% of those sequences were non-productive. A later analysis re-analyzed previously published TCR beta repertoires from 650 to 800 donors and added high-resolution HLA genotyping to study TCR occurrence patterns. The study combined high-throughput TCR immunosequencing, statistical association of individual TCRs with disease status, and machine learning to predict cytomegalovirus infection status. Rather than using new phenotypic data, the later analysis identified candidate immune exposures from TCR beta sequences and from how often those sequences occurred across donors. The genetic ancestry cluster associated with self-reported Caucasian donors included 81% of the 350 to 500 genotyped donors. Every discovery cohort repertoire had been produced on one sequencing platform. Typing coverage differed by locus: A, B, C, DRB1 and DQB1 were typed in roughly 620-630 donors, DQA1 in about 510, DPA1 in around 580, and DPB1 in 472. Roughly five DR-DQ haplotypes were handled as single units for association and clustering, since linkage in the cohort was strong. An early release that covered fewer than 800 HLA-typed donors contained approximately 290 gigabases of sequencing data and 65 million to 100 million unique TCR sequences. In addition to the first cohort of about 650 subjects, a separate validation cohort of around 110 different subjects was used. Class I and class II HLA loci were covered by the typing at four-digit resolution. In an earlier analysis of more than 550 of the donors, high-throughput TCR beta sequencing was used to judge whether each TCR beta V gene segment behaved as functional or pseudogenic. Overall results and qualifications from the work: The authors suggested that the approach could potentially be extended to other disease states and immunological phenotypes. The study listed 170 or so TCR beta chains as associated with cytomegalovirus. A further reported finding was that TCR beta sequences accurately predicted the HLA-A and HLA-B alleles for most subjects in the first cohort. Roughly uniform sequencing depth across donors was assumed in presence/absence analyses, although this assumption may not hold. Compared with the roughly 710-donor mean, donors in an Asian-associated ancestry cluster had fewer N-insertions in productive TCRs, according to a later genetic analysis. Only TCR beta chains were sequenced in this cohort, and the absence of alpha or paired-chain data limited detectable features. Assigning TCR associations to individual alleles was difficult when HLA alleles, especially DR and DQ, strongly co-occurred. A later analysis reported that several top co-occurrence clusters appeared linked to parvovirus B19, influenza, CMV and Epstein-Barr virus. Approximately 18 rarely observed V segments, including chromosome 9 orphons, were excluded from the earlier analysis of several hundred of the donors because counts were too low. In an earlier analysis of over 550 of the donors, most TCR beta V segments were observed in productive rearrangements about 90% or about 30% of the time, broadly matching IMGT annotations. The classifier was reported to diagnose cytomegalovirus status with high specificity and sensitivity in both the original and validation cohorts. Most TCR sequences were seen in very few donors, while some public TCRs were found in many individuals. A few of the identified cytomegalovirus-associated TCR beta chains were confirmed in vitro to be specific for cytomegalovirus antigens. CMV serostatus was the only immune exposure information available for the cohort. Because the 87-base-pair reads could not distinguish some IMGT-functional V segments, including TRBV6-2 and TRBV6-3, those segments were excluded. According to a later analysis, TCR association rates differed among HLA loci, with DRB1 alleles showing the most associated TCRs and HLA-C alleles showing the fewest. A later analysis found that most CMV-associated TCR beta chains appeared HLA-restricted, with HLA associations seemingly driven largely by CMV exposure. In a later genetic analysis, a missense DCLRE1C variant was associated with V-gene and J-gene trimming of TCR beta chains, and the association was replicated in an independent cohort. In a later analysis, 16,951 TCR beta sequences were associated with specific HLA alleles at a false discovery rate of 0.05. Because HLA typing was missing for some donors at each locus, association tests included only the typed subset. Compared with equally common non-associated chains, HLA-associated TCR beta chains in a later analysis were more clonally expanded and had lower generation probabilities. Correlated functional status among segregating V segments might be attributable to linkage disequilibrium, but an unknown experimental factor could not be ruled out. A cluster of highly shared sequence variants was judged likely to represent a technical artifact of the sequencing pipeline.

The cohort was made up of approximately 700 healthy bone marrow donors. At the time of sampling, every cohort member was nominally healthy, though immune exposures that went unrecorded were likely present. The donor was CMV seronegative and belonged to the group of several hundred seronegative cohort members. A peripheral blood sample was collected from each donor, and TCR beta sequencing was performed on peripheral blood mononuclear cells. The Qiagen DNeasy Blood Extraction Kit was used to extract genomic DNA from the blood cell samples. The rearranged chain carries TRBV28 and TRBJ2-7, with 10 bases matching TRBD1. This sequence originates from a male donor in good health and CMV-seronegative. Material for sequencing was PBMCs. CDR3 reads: CASSSGQGLLEQYF. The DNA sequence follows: TGTGCCAGCAGCTCGGGACAGGGGCTCTTGGAGCAGTACTTC.